These 2 T cell receptor beta chains came from one sample sequenced in a study of healthy donors' naive CD4 and CD8 T cells. Starting from around 500 ng of total RNA, TCR libraries were made with linear amplification. In TCRdb, the reads were re-called with MiXCR into one record per CDR3 protein. The sample includes around 180,000 distinct CDR3 sequences, about four fifths seen only once; the top ten take roughly 2.4%. Input material: naive CD4+ and CD8+ T cells sorted from blood, pooled from several donors. These receptors were obtained from a pool of human donors in good health; the sample pools cells from several healthy donors.

This rearrangement joins TRBV29-1 to TRBJ2-3; 14 bases are a match to TRBD2. Germline trimming cut 6 bases from V and 1 base from J; bases unmatched to any gene: 6. The germline V gene encodes CDR1 SQVTM and CDR2 ANQGSEA. The CDR3 consists of 16 residues. CDR3 protein: CSVTGTSGGGTDTQYF. DNA for the CDR3: TGCAGCGTAACCGGGACTAGCGGGGGAGGCACAGATACGCAGTATTTT.

The chain combines TRBV6-2 or TRBV6-3 with TRBJ2-1, with 11 bases fitting TRBD2. The CDR3 runs 15 residues. The germline V gene has CDR1 MNHEY and CDR2 SVGEGT. Unmatched junction bases numbered 5, after V lost 1 base and J lost 9 bases. The CDR3 nucleotides read TGTGCCAGCAGTTACTGGGGGACTAGCGGCGGTGAGCAGTTCTTC. Amino acids: CASSYWGTSGGEQFF.